This TCR beta chain was documented in a study of blood T cell repertoires in COVID-19. The CDR3 totals 14 residues. Germline-derived CDR1 and CDR2 are MDHEN and SYDVKM. Trimming removed 2 bases at V and 2 bases at J, with 9 bases between. This clone turned up a few times. TCRdb keeps only in-frame clones here, not all; method: immunoSEQ multiplex PCR. The repertoire holds roughly 100,000 clones, about 76% seen once, with 30% to 45% in the top ten. The J gene is TRBJ1-2, the V gene TRBV28; D is ambiguous. The sample taken for sequencing was peripheral blood. This TCR was recovered from a man older than 75 with acute or convalescent COVID-19. The CDR3 DNA is TGTGCCAGCAGTTTAAGAGGTCCGAACTATGGCTACACCTTC. Translated, it gives CASSLRGPNYGYTF.